The rows below give T cell receptor beta chains drawn from one sample of a study of cytomegalovirus exposure and HLA in healthy donors. Repertoires were generated with immunoSEQ multiplex PCR, while TCRdb's copy carries only in-frame clones and drops some. The data contain over 150,000 clones, roughly 96% of them singletons. The sample was PBMCs. All receptors derive from a woman under 30 in good health and CMV-seronegative. Both conserved end residues are part of each CDR3. The D gene is left open where the match is weak. Expanded clones get a size class; other rows say once, few or many, or leave the size out.

TRBV6-1,TRBJ1-5,many,NA,CASSEETGGSQPQHF,TGTGCCAGCAGTGAAGAGACGGGCGGGAGTCAGCCCCAGCATTTT
TRBV7-2,TRBJ2-3,once,TRBD2,CASSSLGGAVGTDTQYF,TGTGCCAGCAGCTCCCTCGGGGGGGCGGTCGGCACAGATACGCAGTATTTT
TRBV5-8,TRBJ1-3,NA,NA,CASSDSFGRSGNTIYF,TGTGCCAGCAGCGACTCCTTTGGCCGCTCTGGAAACACCATATATTTT
TRBV5-1,TRBJ2-2,NA,TRBD2,CASSVTSGGGGELFF,TGCGCCAGCAGCGTGACTAGCGGGGGAGGCGGGGAGCTGTTTTTT
TRBV7-2,TRBJ1-2,NA,TRBD1,CASSIGVRGQIGGYTF,TGTGCCAGCAGCATAGGGGTCAGGGGGCAGATTGGGGGCTACACCTTC
TRBV30,TRBJ1-3,NA,NA,CAWSGRIDTIYF,TGTGCCTGGAGTGGGAGGATTGACACCATATATTTT
TRBV7-9,TRBJ1-2,NA,TRBD1,CASSPGQGVVYGYTF,TGTGCCAGCAGCCCCGGACAGGGGGTTGTCTATGGCTACACCTTC
TRBV4-1,TRBJ1-2,NA,TRBD1,CASSQTGQGSYTF,TGCGCCAGCAGCCAAACGGGACAGGGGAGCTACACCTTC
TRBV6-5,TRBJ2-7,NA,TRBD1,CASSYSTGEYYEQYF,TGTGCCAGCAGTTACTCGACAGGGGAGTACTACGAGCAGTACTTC
TRBV5-4,TRBJ2-5,NA,TRBD2,CASSASSGGFLGWETQYF,TGTGCCAGCAGCGCGTCTAGCGGGGGGTTTCTTGGTTGGGAGACCCAGTACTTC
TRBV4-3,TRBJ1-2,NA,TRBD1,CASSQVPPDRGLKGYTF,TGCGCCAGCAGCCAAGTTCCCCCGGACAGGGGCCTCAAGGGCTACACCTTC
TRBV9,TRBJ2-5,NA,NA,CASSVWADGTQYF,TGTGCCAGCAGCGTATGGGCCGATGGGACCCAGTACTTC
TRBV12-1,TRBJ2-7,NA,NA,CASNWAGVNYEQYF,TGTGCCAGCAACTGGGCAGGGGTTAACTACGAGCAGTACTTC
TRBV2,TRBJ2-7,NA,NA,CASSVSGAYEQYF,TGTGCCAGCAGTGTTTCAGGGGCCTACGAGCAGTACTTC
TRBV2,TRBJ2-3,NA,TRBD2,CASSKTSGGARADTQYF,TGTGCCAGCAGCAAAACTAGCGGGGGGGCCAGGGCAGATACGCAGTATTTT
TRBV6-5,TRBJ1-6,NA,NA,CASSGKVVRNSPLHF,TGTGCCAGCAGCGGGAAGGTTGTAAGAAATTCACCCCTCCACTTT
TRBV11-2,TRBJ2-3,NA,TRBD2,CASSLSLAGADTQYF,TGTGCCAGCAGCTTATCGCTAGCGGGGGCAGATACGCAGTATTTT
TRBV5-6,TRBJ1-2,NA,TRBD1,CASSLGQGLFYTF,TGTGCCAGCAGCTTGGGACAGGGCCTCTTCTACACCTTC
TRBV6-1,TRBJ1-3,NA,NA,CASVESSGNTIYF,TGTGCCTCGGTTGAGAGCTCTGGAAACACCATATATTTT
TRBV2,TRBJ1-5,once,TRBD1,CASSWTGRNQPQHF,TGTGCCAGCAGTTGGACAGGACGTAATCAGCCCCAGCATTTT
TRBV5-1,TRBJ1-1,NA,TRBD1,CASSFGQGGGGGTEAFF,TGCGCCAGCAGCTTTGGACAGGGTGGAGGGGGTGGCACTGAAGCTTTCTTT
TRBV4-3,TRBJ2-1,NA,TRBD2,CASSQVSGGSYEQFF,TGCGCCAGCAGCCAAGTAAGCGGGGGAAGCTATGAGCAGTTCTTC